This T cell receptor beta chain originates from a study of cytomegalovirus exposure and HLA in healthy donors. Study conclusions and caveats: Links to common viral pathogens appeared, in a later analysis, for several of the most significant clusters. The study reported that TCR beta sequences accurately predicted HLA-A and HLA-B alleles in most subjects.

Primers included in the PCR were 60 Vbeta and 13 Jbeta primers. Sequenced by immunoSEQ multiplex PCR; TCRdb stores in-frame clones only, minus some. The data contain tens of thousands of clones, about 72% of them seen just once; the ten biggest clones take up about 2%. As to this clone: Its antigen is unknown.

This clonotype originated in a man aged 30 to 45 in good health and CMV-seronegative. The sequencing sample was made of PBMCs.

The CDR3 reads CAWLTGASYEQYF. The DNA of the CDR3 is TGTGCCTGGTTGACAGGGGCTTCCTACGAGCAGTACTTC. V is TRBV30 and J is TRBJ2-7; 8 nucleotides agree with TRBD1. The CDR3 runs to 13 residues. Unmatched junction bases numbered 4, after V lost 5 bases and J lost 1 base. Looked up from germline, CDR1 is GTSNPN and CDR2 is SVGIG (reference sequence). Looking up the rest from reference TRBV30 and TRBJ2-7 gives the full variable domain: SQTIHQWPATLVQPVGSPLSLECTVEGTSNPNLYWYRQAAGRGLQLLFYSVGIGQISSEVPQNLSASRPQDRQFILSSKKLLLSDSGFYLCAWLTGASYEQYFGPGTRLTVT.